This T cell receptor beta chain was recorded in a study of OX40 agonist ivuxolimab in advanced cancers. Study background: The patients' treatment was ivuxolimab, an agonistic anti-OX40 (CD134) antibody.

Whole-study results and caveats: At 0.1 to 3.0 mg/kg and by week 6, clonal expansion occurred in CD4+ and CD8+ blood T cells.

Per the germline V gene, CDR1 is SEHNR and CDR2 is FQNEAQ (reference sequence). J gave up 6 bases and V 2 bases, and 7 bases lay outside the gene matches. This CDR3 region has 15 residues. In regard to this clone: The antigen is unknown.

The table came from immunoSEQ multiplex PCR; TCRdb's copy has only in-frame clones and leaves some out. This table has about 45,000 clones, roughly 84% appearing once. Here the sequenced sample was CD4+ or CD8+ T cells sorted from blood, taken in a trial of the OX40 agonist ivuxolimab. The chain joins TRBV7-9 to TRBJ2-1, with TRBD2 identical over 7 bases. The TCR was taken from an adult with an advanced solid tumor such as melanoma, head and neck, liver or kidney cancer. CDR3 in DNA: TGTGCCAGCAGCTTACCGGAGCGGGGCATCAATGAGCAGTTCTTC. Protein: CASSLPERGINEQFF.